The rows below give T cell receptor beta chains drawn from one sample of a study of T cell changes during pregnancy in multiple sclerosis. Assay used: immunoSEQ multiplex PCR; TCRdb lists only in-frame clones, some missing. The sample holds 70,000 or so clones, around 92% seen once. The input for sequencing was peripheral blood, taken in the third trimester of pregnancy. The source is a female donor in good health, enrolled as a control in a pregnancy study. The CDR3 runs from the conserved cysteine through the conserved F or W. The D gene is left open where the match is weak. Some rows have no size entry. The others give once, few or many, or a class for an expanded clone.

length	J	size	V	D	DNA	CDR3
14	TRBJ1-1	.	TRBV4-2	.	TGTGCCAGCAGCCAAGATAGGGGTCTCACTGAAGCTTTCTTT	CASSQDRGLTEAFF
14	TRBJ1-1	.	TRBV28	.	TGTGCCAGCAGTTTCTCCCAGCTCGGGACTGAAGCTTTCTTT	CASSFSQLGTEAFF
11	TRBJ2-5	.	TRBV7-6	.	TGTGCCAGCACTCCCCAGGAGACCCAGTACTTC	CASTPQETQYF
18	TRBJ2-1	.	TRBV19	TRBD2	TGTGCCAGTAGTTCACCGGGACTAGCGGGGAGCTCCTACAATGAGCAGTTCTTC	CASSSPGLAGSSYNEQFF
15	TRBJ2-3	.	TRBV11-2	TRBD2	TGTGCCAGCAGAGGACTAGCGGGGCCTGTGGATACGCAGTATTTT	CASRGLAGPVDTQYF
15	TRBJ1-5	.	TRBV6-5	.	TGTGCCAGCAGTTACTCGATGAGGGCCCGGCAGCCCCAGCATTTT	CASSYSMRARQPQHF
14	TRBJ1-3	.	TRBV9	.	TGTGCCAGCATGGGGAGTAGCTCTGGAAACACCATATATTTT	CASMGSSSGNTIYF
13	TRBJ1-5	.	TRBV29-1	.	TGCAGCGCTCGGACTTCCCTTAATCAGCCCCAGCATTTT	CSARTSLNQPQHF
15	TRBJ1-1	.	TRBV15	.	TGTGCCACCAGCAGAGATCTTACAGGGAACACTGAAGCTTTCTTT	CATSRDLTGNTEAFF
15	TRBJ2-7	.	TRBV7-2	TRBD2	TGTGCCAGCAGCTTAGGGACTAGCGGGGGACGCGAGCAGTACTTC	CASSLGTSGGREQYF
16	TRBJ2-7	.	TRBV4-3	TRBD2	TGCGCCAGCAGCCAAGGGGCGGGAGCAGTCTCCTACGAGCAGTACTTC	CASSQGAGAVSYEQYF
14	TRBJ1-1	.	TRBV28	.	TGTGCCAGCAGTCTCCCCGGGGTCGACACTGAAGCTTTCTTT	CASSLPGVDTEAFF
14	TRBJ2-7	.	TRBV25-1	.	TGTGCCAGCAGTGCCTGGGGAGACCGTTACGAGCAGTACTTC	CASSAWGDRYEQYF
16	TRBJ1-2	.	TRBV4-2	TRBD1	TGTGCCAGCAGCCAAGCAGAGGGACAGGGGGTCTATGGCTACACCTTC	CASSQAEGQGVYGYTF
11	TRBJ1-1	.	TRBV14	.	TGTGCCACCTCGGACAGCACTGAAGCTTTCTTT	CATSDSTEAFF
14	TRBJ2-1	.	TRBV18	TRBD2	TGTGCCAGCTCACGAGCGGGGGGCCACAATGAGCAGTTCTTC	CASSRAGGHNEQFF
15	TRBJ2-5	once	TRBV27	TRBD1	TGTGCCAGCAGTGCGGGACAGGGGATTTATGAGACCCAGTACTTC	CASSAGQGIYETQYF
15	TRBJ2-1	.	TRBV7-2	TRBD2	TGTGCCAGCAGCCAAGACGGGCTAGCGGGGGGGAAGCAGTTCTTC	CASSQDGLAGGKQFF
15	TRBJ1-3	.	TRBV19	TRBD1	TGTGCCAGTAGTCTCTCGGACAGGGGACGAAACACCATATATTTT	CASSLSDRGRNTIYF
14	TRBJ1-1	.	TRBV6-5	.	TGTGCCAGCATAACAGGGAGGGATAACACTGAAGCTTTCTTT	CASITGRDNTEAFF
13	TRBJ1-1	once	TRBV5-1	.	TGCGCCAGTTCGCGGGAAGGGAACACTGAAGCTTTCTTT	CASSREGNTEAFF
14	TRBJ1-1	.	TRBV6-1	.	TGTGCCAGCCGGCGGGGCCCACAGAGGACTGAAGCTTTCTTT	CASRRGPQRTEAFF
16	TRBJ1-2	.	TRBV7-2	.	TGTGCCAGCAGCTCCACTTCGGGGGACGGAGACTATGGCTACACCTTC	CASSSTSGDGDYGYTF
15	TRBJ1-1	.	TRBV5-1	TRBD1	TGCGCCAGCACCAACAGACAGGGCACGACCTCTGAAGCTTTCTTT	CASTNRQGTTSEAFF
13	TRBJ2-5	.	TRBV6-5	TRBD1	TGTGCCAGCAGTCAGGGACAGGGTCGGGACCAGTACTTC	CASSQGQGRDQYF
18	TRBJ2-1	.	TRBV7-9	TRBD2	TGTGCCAGCAGCTCCCCCGGGACTACCCCAAAAGGGTATAATGAGCAGTTCTTC	CASSSPGTTPKGYNEQFF
14	TRBJ2-7	.	TRBV19	TRBD1	TGTGCCAGTAGTGACTTAGGGACAGGCTACGAGCAGTACTTC	CASSDLGTGYEQYF
16	TRBJ1-3	.	TRBV6-1	.	TGTGCCAGCAGTGAAGCAGAGGACAGCGGTGGAAACACCATATATTTT	CASSEAEDSGGNTIYF
14	TRBJ1-5	.	TRBV30	TRBD1	TGTGCCTGGACTGTGGGGACAGGGGCTCAGCCCCAGCATTTT	CAWTVGTGAQPQHF
14	TRBJ1-1	.	TRBV9	.	TGTGCCAGCAGCGTAGCTGTGGGGGGCACTGAAGCTTTCTTT	CASSVAVGGTEAFF
15	TRBJ1-1	once	TRBV6-5	TRBD1	TGTGCCAGCAGTTACTGGACAGGGCCAAACACTGAAGCTTTCTTT	CASSYWTGPNTEAFF
16	TRBJ1-2	.	TRBV5-4	TRBD1	TGTGCCAGCAGCTCCCCAAGGACAGGGGGTAAAGATGGCTACACCTTC	CASSSPRTGGKDGYTF
13	TRBJ2-7	.	TRBV6-5	.	TGTGCCAGCAGGCCGGGACTTTCTTACGAGCAGTACTTC	CASRPGLSYEQYF
15	TRBJ1-5	.	TRBV5-5	.	TGTGCCAGCAGCTTGCTGGGGGCAGTAGGTCAGCCCCAGCATTTT	CASSLLGAVGQPQHF
13	TRBJ2-7	.	TRBV19	.	TGTGCCAGTAGTACGACATCCGAGCTTGAGCAGTACTTC	CASSTTSELEQYF
14	TRBJ1-1	.	TRBV6-1	.	TGTGCCAGCAGTGCCTACGACAAGAACACTGAAGCTTTCTTT	CASSAYDKNTEAFF
13	TRBJ1-2	once	TRBV10-1	.	TGCGCCAGCAGTCAAACAGGGTCCTATGGCTACACCTTC	CASSQTGSYGYTF
12	TRBJ2-5	.	TRBV19	.	TGTGCCAGTAGTATCGGCCAAGAGACCCAGTACTTC	CASSIGQETQYF